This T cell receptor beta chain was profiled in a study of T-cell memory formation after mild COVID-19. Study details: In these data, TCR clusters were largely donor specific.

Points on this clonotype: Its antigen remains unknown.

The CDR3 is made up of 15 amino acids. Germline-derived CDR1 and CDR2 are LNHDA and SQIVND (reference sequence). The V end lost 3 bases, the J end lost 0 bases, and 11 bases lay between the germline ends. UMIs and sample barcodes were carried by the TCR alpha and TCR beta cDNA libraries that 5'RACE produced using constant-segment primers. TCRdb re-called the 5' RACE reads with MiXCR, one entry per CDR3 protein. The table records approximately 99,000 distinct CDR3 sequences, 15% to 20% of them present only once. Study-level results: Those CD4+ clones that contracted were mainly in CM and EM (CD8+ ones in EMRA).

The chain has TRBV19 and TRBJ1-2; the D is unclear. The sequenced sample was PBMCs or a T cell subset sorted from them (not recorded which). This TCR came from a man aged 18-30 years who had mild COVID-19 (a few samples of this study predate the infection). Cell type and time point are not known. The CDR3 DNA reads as TGTGCCAGTAGTATGAGGATCGGTCCTAACTATGGCTACACCTTC. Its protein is CASSMRIGPNYGYTF.